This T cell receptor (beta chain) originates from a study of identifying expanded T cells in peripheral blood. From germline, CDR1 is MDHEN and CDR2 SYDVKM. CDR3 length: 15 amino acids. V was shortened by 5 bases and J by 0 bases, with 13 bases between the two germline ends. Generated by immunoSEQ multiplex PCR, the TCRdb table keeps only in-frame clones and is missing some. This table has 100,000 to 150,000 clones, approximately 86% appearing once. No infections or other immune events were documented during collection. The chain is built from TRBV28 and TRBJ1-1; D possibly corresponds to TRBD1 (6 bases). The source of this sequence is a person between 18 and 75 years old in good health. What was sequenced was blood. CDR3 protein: CASSPVTGVNTEAFF. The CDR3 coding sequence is TGTGCCAGCAGTCCGGTGACAGGCGTGAACACTGAAGCTTTCTTT. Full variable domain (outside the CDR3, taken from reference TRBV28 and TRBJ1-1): DVKVTQSSRYLVKRTGEKVFLECVQDMDHENMFWYRQDPGLGLRLIYFSYDVKMKEKGDIPEGYSVSREKKERFSLILESASTNQTSMYLCASSPVTGVNTEAFFGQGTRLTVV.